These 25 T cell receptor beta chains came from one sample sequenced in a study of cytomegalovirus exposure and HLA in healthy donors. Primers: 60 Vbeta forward and 13 Jbeta reverse. The assay was immunoSEQ multiplex PCR, and TCRdb's table has in-frame clones only and misses some. The sample totals about 130,000 clones. Material for sequencing was PBMCs. The receptors were gathered from a woman between 40 and 50 years old in good health and CMV-seropositive.

The chain has TRBV28 and TRBJ2-7; no reliable D call. Germline V gene lookup returns CDR1 MDHEN and CDR2 SYDVKM. The CDR3 contains 14 residues. The germline V and J ends were trimmed by 4 bases and 2 bases, with 12 bases remaining between them. The CDR3 DNA reads TGTGCCAGCAGTTCCCGTAGTAGTACCTACGAGCAGTACTTC. Protein sequence: CASSSRSSTYEQYF.

This rearrangement joins TRBV6-6 to TRBJ1-5, with a weak D call TRBD1 (6 bases). The CDR3 has 14 amino acids. Germline lookup yields CDR1 MNHNY and CDR2 SVGAGI (reference sequence). Trimming removed 5 bases at V and 1 base at J, with 9 bases between. CDR3: CASSRTASNQPQHF. For the CDR3, the DNA is TGTGCCAGCAGTCGGACAGCAAGCAATCAGCCCCAGCATTTT.

Written as DNA, the CDR3 is TGCGCCAGCAGCCAACCGGGACTAGCGGGAGGCGATGAGCAGTTCTTC. Residues: CASSQPGLAGGDEQFF. This chain uses TRBV4-1 with TRBJ2-1; 15 nucleotides match TRBD2. V was clipped by 2 bases and J by 8 bases; unmatched bases: 4. Germline CDR1 MGHRA, CDR2 YSYEKL. This CDR3 is built from 16 residues.

CDR3 DNA: TGTGCCACCACCGGCAGGGGCATTATTGATGAGCAGTTCTTC. This gives the protein CATTGRGIIDEQFF. The chain uses TRBV15 and TRBJ2-1; D is possibly TRBD1 (6 bases). Germline lookup yields CDR1 LNHNV and CDR2 YYDKDF (reference sequence). The CDR3 is 14 residues long. V gave up 7 bases and J gave up 8 bases, with 18 bases separating them.

The gene calls are TRBV7-2 and TRBJ1-1; D perhaps matches TRBD1 (6 bases). V was pared by 5 bases and J by 4 bases, with 11 bases between. This CDR3 is built from 13 residues. The germline gives CDR1 SGHTA, CDR2 FQGNSA. Written as DNA, the CDR3 is TGTGCCAGCAGCCAAAACAGGGCCACTGAAGCTTTCTTT. Amino acid sequence: CASSQNRATEAFF.

This chain uses TRBV30 with TRBJ2-1, with a weak D call TRBD2 (6 bases). Trimming removed 5 bases at V and 9 bases at J, with 17 bases between. The CDR3 runs 13 residues. Germline-derived CDR1 and CDR2 are GTSNPN and SVGIG (reference sequence). CDR3 region: CAWAGIRLGEQFF. The CDR3 region has the DNA TGTGCCTGGGCGGGAATCCGCCTTGGTGAGCAGTTCTTC.

J is TRBJ1-4 and V is TRBV9, with D possibly being TRBD1 (6 bases). Trimming took 0 bases from V and 5 from J, leaving 11 bases between them. The CDR3 is made up of 15 amino acids. CDR1 and CDR2 from the germline V gene are SGDLS and YYNGEE. The CDR3 sequence is CASSVDGQSNEKLFF. CDR3 in DNA: TGTGCCAGCAGCGTAGATGGACAGAGCAATGAAAAACTGTTTTTT.

DNA for the CDR3: TGTGCCAGCAGCGAGGACTTTCTCCGGGACTACGAGCAGTACTTC. Protein sequence: CASSEDFLRDYEQYF. The chain uses TRBV2 and TRBJ2-7; D perhaps matches TRBD2 (5 bases). Germline CDR1 reads SNHLY; CDR2 reads FYNNEI. Trimming cost V 6 bases and J 3 bases, with 18 bases left between them. The CDR3 spans 15 residues. The variable domain in full, with the rest retrieved from reference TRBV2 and TRBJ2-7, is EPEVTQTPSHQVTQMGQEVILRCVPISNHLYFYWYRQILGQKVEFLVSFYNNEISEKSEIFDDQFSVERPDGSNFTLKIRSTKLEDSAMYFCASSEDFLRDYEQYFGPGTRLTVT.

The chain joins TRBV28 to TRBJ1-2; 7 bases align to TRBD1. Germline V gives CDR1 MDHEN, CDR2 SYDVKM. Germline trimming cut 3 bases from V and 6 bases from J; bases unmatched to any gene: 7. This CDR3 has 14 amino acids. The CDR3 protein is CASSFPPTGHGYTF. DNA for the CDR3: TGTGCCAGCAGTTTTCCACCGACAGGGCATGGCTACACCTTC.

The rearrangement links TRBV6-1 to TRBJ1-2; 12 bases agree with TRBD1. CDR3 length: 14 amino acids. After removal of 5 bases from V and 8 bases from J, the junction contained 6 bases not matched to a gene. The germline V gene encodes CDR1 MNHNS and CDR2 SASEGT. This CDR3 reads CASSPGQGAEGYTF. The CDR3, as DNA: TGTGCCAGCAGTCCGGGACAGGGGGCAGAGGGCTACACCTTC.

The V call is TRBV10-3, the J call TRBJ2-4; D is possibly TRBD1 (6 bases). Trimming took 0 bases from V and 6 from J, leaving 18 bases between them. The CDR3 totals 17 residues. CDR1 is ENHRY, CDR2 SYGVKD, per germline. The CDR3, as DNA: TGTGCCATCAGTGAGTCGACTCTAGGCAGGGGCTTAAACATTCAGTACTTC. Translating it yields CAISESTLGRGLNIQYF.

As for this clone: The identical CDR3 is also encoded by other nucleotide sequences in the sample. The V and J genes are TRBV28 and TRBJ2-5, with no clear D. Germline values: CDR1 MDHEN, CDR2 SYDVKM. With 6 bases removed from V and 4 bases from J, the gap between germline ends came to 6 bases. The CDR3 spans 11 residues. CDR3 nucleotide sequence: TGTGCCAGCAGCCCCCGAGAGACCCAGTACTTC. Its translation: CASSPRETQYF.

The chain is built from TRBV28 and TRBJ2-3, with 10 bases aligning to TRBD2. Unmatched junction bases numbered 9, after V lost 1 base and J lost 5 bases. The CDR3 length is 17 residues. Germline V gene data show CDR1 as MDHEN and CDR2 as SYDVKM. The CDR3, as DNA: TGTGCCAGCAGTTTATTTCGGCTAGCGGGAGCCGGAGATACGCAGTATTTT. Protein sequence: CASSLFRLAGAGDTQYF.

V gene TRBV11-2 combines with J gene TRBJ2-1, with 12 bases that match TRBD2. The CDR3 has 18 amino acids. Germline V lookup: CDR1 SGHAT, CDR2 FQNNGV. The V gene end was trimmed by 5 bases and the J gene end by 7 bases; junction bases not matched to a gene: 15. The CDR3 protein is CASSPRIIGLAGRNEQFF. CDR3 sequence (DNA): TGTGCCAGCAGCCCGCGCATTATAGGACTAGCGGGGCGGAATGAGCAGTTCTTC.

The chain uses TRBV7-2 and TRBJ2-7; 7 bases match TRBD1. Germline CDR1 and CDR2: SGHTA and FQGNSA. Trimming at V came to 1 base and at J to 7 bases, leaving 7 bases not matched to a gene. CDR3 size: 14 residues. The CDR3 bases are TGTGCCAGCAGCTTAGGCAGGGGGACGAAGGAGCAGTACTTC. The encoded protein is CASSLGRGTKEQYF.

CDR3 DNA sequence: TGTGCCAGCAGTTACGCCGGGGTAGAGGGCTACACCTTC. Encoded protein: CASSYAGVEGYTF. The V gene is TRBV6-5, the J gene TRBJ1-2; D remains ambiguous. Trimming left V 2 bases short and J 8 bases short, with 12 bases between. Germline V CDR1 and CDR2: MNHEY, SVGAGI. The CDR3 runs to 13 residues.

The V call is TRBV11-2, the J call TRBJ2-1; the D gene is possibly TRBD1 (6 bases). V dropped 7 bases and J dropped 2 bases, with 15 bases sitting between them. The CDR3 contains 15 residues. Germline V CDR1 and CDR2: SGHAT, FQNNGV. This CDR3 reads CASTLRGSTYNEQFF. CDR3 bases: TGTGCCAGCACCCTAAGGGGGAGTACCTACAATGAGCAGTTCTTC. The complete variable domain, with remaining parts taken from reference TRBV11-2 and TRBJ2-1, reads EAGVAQSPRYKIIEKRQSVAFWCNPISGHATLYWYQQILGQGPKLLIQFQNNGVVDDSQLPKDRFSAERLKGVDSTLKIQPAKLEDSAVYLCASTLRGSTYNEQFFGPGTRLTVL.

The rearrangement uses TRBV7-2 and TRBJ1-4; 7 bases agree with TRBD1. The CDR3 sequence is 15 residues long. Germline trimming cut 6 bases from V and 0 bases from J; bases unmatched to any gene: 4. The germline V gene encodes CDR1 SGHTA and CDR2 FQGNSA. CDR3 DNA: TGTGCCAGCAGGGTACAGGGGACAACTAATGAAAAACTGTTTTTT. Protein: CASRVQGTTNEKLFF.

Here the CDR3 DNA reads TGTGCCAGTACCGGGGGGGGCAGTGGTACCTACGAGCAGTACTTC. Its translation: CASTGGGSGTYEQYF. The J gene is TRBJ2-7, the V gene TRBV19; 8 positions match TRBD2. Per the germline V gene, CDR1 is LNHDA and CDR2 is SQIVND (reference sequence). With V trimmed by 7 bases and J by 2 bases, 10 bases remained unmatched. This CDR3 contains 15 residues.

The rearrangement links TRBV5-8 to TRBJ2-1; 10 bases are a match to TRBD1. The CDR3 has 15 residues. CDR1 and CDR2 from the germline V gene are SGHTS and YDEGEE. V lost 4 bases to trimming and J lost 6 bases; unmatched junction nucleotides: 7. The CDR3 sequence: CASSPGQGIVNEQFF. The CDR3 region has the DNA TGTGCCAGCAGCCCGGGACAGGGGATTGTCAATGAGCAGTTCTTC.

CDR3 bases: TGTGCCAGCAGCTTAGGGCGACAGGTTTTTGAGACCCAGTACTTC. Residues: CASSLGRQVFETQYF. The chain links TRBV7-9 to TRBJ2-5; a weak D match, TRBD1 (6 bases). CDR3 length: 15 residues. Trimming cost V 1 base and J 5 bases, with 14 bases left between them. In germline, CDR1 is SEHNR, CDR2 FQNEAQ (reference sequence).

The rearrangement uses TRBV11-2 and TRBJ2-3; 9 bases match TRBD2. CDR3 size: 17 residues. Trimming removed 2 bases from V and 3 bases from J; junction bases left unmatched: 9. CDR1 is SGHAT, CDR2 FQNNGV, per germline. In nucleotides, the CDR3 is TGTGCCAGCAGCTTATCTAGTACGAGCGGGAGGACAGATACGCAGTATTTT. This sequence encodes CASSLSSTSGRTDTQYF.

The V gene is TRBV19, the J gene TRBJ2-3, with 7 nucleotides matching TRBD2. CDR1 is LNHDA, CDR2 SQIVND, per germline (reference sequence). This CDR3 is 15 amino acids long. With 8 bases clipped from V and 0 bases from J, the junction kept 8 bases outside the gene matches. CDR3 residues: CASSPGTTSTDTQYF. CDR3 DNA: TGTGCCAGTTCCCCAGGGACTACTAGCACAGATACGCAGTATTTT.

The chain's CDR3 is CASSSGTSGGQETQYF. The CDR3 nucleotides read TGTGCCAGCAGTTCGGGGACTAGCGGGGGCCAAGAGACCCAGTACTTC. The genes are TRBV27 and TRBJ2-5, with 14 positions matching TRBD2. Germline V gives CDR1 MNHEY, CDR2 SMNVEV (reference sequence). The V gene end was trimmed by 4 bases and the J gene end by 1 base; junction bases not matched to a gene: 2. This CDR3 spans 16 amino acids.

The V gene is TRBV6-6, the J gene TRBJ2-7, with TRBD2 as a possible D gene (6 bases). Deletions cut 8 bases from V and 3 bases from J, with 11 bases between. The CDR3 has 12 amino acids. Germline V gene lookup returns CDR1 MNHNY and CDR2 SVGAGI (reference sequence). CDR3 in DNA: TGTGCCAGCCGGGGGAGTGGCTACGAGCAGTACTTC. This translates into CASRGSGYEQYF.